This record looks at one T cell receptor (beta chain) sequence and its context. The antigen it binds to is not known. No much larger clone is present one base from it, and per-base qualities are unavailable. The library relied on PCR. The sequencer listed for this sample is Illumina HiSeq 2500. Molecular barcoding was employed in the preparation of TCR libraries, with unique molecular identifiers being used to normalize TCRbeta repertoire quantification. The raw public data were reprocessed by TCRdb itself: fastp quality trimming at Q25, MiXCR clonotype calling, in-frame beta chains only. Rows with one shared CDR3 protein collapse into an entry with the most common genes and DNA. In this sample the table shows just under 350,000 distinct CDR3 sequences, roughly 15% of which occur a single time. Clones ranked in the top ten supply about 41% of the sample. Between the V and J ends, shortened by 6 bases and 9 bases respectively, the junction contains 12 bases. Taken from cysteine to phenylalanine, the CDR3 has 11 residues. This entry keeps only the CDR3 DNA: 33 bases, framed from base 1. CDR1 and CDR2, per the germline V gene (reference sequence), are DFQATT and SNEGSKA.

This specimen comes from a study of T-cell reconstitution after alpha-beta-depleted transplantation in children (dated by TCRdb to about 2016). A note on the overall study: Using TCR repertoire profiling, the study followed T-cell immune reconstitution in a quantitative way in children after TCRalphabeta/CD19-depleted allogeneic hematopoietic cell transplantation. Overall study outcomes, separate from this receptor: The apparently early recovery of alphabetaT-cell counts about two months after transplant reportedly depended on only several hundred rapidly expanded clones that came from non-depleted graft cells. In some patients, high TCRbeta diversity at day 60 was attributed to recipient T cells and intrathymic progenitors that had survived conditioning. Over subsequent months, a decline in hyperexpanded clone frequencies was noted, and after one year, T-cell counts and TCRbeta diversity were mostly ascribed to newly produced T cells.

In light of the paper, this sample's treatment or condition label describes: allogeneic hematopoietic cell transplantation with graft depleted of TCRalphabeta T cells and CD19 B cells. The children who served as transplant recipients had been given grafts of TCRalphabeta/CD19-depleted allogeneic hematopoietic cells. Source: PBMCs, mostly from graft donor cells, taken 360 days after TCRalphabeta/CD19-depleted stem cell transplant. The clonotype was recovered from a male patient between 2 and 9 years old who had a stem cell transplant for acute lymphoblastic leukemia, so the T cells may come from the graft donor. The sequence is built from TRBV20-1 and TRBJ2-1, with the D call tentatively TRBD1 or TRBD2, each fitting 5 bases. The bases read TGCAGTGCGGACCCGGGGCCTGAGCAGTTCTTC. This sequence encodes CSADPGPEQFF.